This T cell receptor beta chain was captured in a study of vaccination effects on CD4 cells after COVID-19. Only in-frame clones appear in the TCRdb table, and some are missing; sequencing was by immunoSEQ multiplex PCR. The sample contains some 22,000 clones, around 72% of which appear only once. This CDR3 has 13 amino acids. The V end was cut by 2 bases, the J end by 4 bases, with 9 bases between. Per the germline V gene, CDR1 is SGDLS and CDR2 is YYNGEE. Expansion with viral peptide pools was applied to antigen-specific CD4+ T cells by the ViraFEST assay prior to sequencing. Following 10 days of culture, CD4+ T cells were isolated. Each vaccine recipient was nucleocapsid antibody negative and had no prior SARS-CoV-2 infection. For each well, a few million PBMC were cultured with 9 to 10 IU/ml IL-2 and 8 to 10 ug/ml peptides. This clone occurred once. What it binds is not known.

Material: CD4+ T cells from PBMCs cultured with HCoV-NL63 spike peptides, obtained before COVID-19 vaccination. This TCR was sampled from a human donor who received a COVID-19 vaccine. The chain is built from TRBV9 and TRBJ1-2, with D unclear. CDR3 residues: CASSVQEGYGYTF. CDR3 coding DNA: TGTGCCAGCAGCGTCCAGGAAGGCTATGGCTACACCTTC.